This T cell receptor beta chain is from a study of blood T cell repertoires in COVID-19. Across the study: Acute-phase and convalescent COVID-19 samples originated in the United States, Italy and Spain. The cDNA or gDNA used as material had been derived from T cells, B-cell-depleted T cells, or PBMCs.

The authors' processing: Researchers report that nucleated cell counts were estimated from reference gene primer amplification. Data came from immunoSEQ multiplex PCR; TCRdb stores just in-frame clones and leaves some out. V, J and clone size derive from that table, while D and trimming were established from the DNA sequence. This table has about 150,000 clones, about four fifths appearing once. The specimen was peripheral blood. The sequence derives from a human donor in a cohort sampled during active COVID-19.

In DNA, the CDR3 is TGTGCCAGCAGCTTAGAAGGCGGGGGCTACACCTTC. The encoded protein is CASSLEGGGYTF. The rearrangement uses TRBV7-9 and TRBJ1-2, with D unresolved. CDR1 is SEHNR, CDR2 FQNEAQ, per germline (reference sequence). Trimming took off 1 base at V and 8 bases at J, with 8 bases between the two ends. The length of the CDR3 is 12 residues.